This T cell receptor beta chain originates from a study of CD8 T cells in ankylosing spondylitis. The V gene's germline CDR1 is MNHEY and CDR2 SMNVEV (reference sequence). V was cut by 7 bases and J by 3 bases, with 15 bases left in between. This CDR3 has 15 residues. Generation of TCR beta libraries employed quantitative 5'-RACE incorporating molecular barcodes. TCRdb fed the 5' RACE reads into MiXCR, producing one record per CDR3 protein. This sample has 150,000 to 200,000 distinct CDR3 sequences, with 15% to 20% found just once. Study-wide points: A TCR beta motif of eight highly homologous variants appeared characteristic of ankylosing spondylitis blood.

In regard to this clonotype: Its specificity is unknown.

This clonotype was sampled from a male donor with ankylosing spondylitis or in good health (not recorded which). The material sequenced was blood, either unsorted or a sorted T cell fraction (not recorded which). The chain is built from TRBV27 and TRBJ2-2; a weak D match, TRBD2 (5 bases). CDR3 in amino acids: CASKVYSADTGELFF. CDR3 sequence (DNA): TGTGCCAGCAAGGTATATAGCGCAGACACCGGGGAGCTGTTTTTT.